Listed below are T cell receptor beta chains from one sample, sequenced in a study of cytomegalovirus exposure and HLA in healthy donors. Measured with immunoSEQ multiplex PCR; TCRdb has only the in-frame clones, and not every one. This table lists 75,000 to 85,000 clones. Sequenced sample: PBMCs. The source is a man younger than 35 in good health and CMV-seropositive. The CDR3 runs from the conserved cysteine through the conserved F or W. D genes are given only for firm matches.

J gene | V gene | D gene | CDR3 DNA | CDR3 protein
TRBJ2-1 | TRBV11-2 | - | TGTGCCAGCAGCTTAGGGAGGGACAATGAGCAGTTCTTC | CASSLGRDNEQFF
TRBJ2-5 | TRBV2 | - | TGTGCCAGCAGTCAGACTGGGGAGACCCAGTACTTC | CASSQTGETQYF
TRBJ1-3 | TRBV7-8 | - | TGTGCCAGCAGCTTAGTGGGAGCTGGAAACACCATATATTTT | CASSLVGAGNTIYF
TRBJ2-1 | TRBV30 | TRBD2 | TGTGCCTGGAGGGGACTAGCGGGTATCAATGAGCAGTTCTTC | CAWRGLAGINEQFF
TRBJ2-7 | TRBV11-2 | TRBD1 | TGTGCCAGCAGCTTGGGCCCCGGGACAGGGTTTTACGAGCAGTACTTC | CASSLGPGTGFYEQYF
TRBJ2-7 | TRBV5-1 | TRBD2 | TGCGCCAGCAGCCCCGGACTAGCGGGAGAGATCCACGAGCAGTACTTC | CASSPGLAGEIHEQYF
TRBJ2-7 | TRBV13 | TRBD1 | TGTGCCAGCAGCTTCGGGACAGCCGTCGGCGAGCAGTACTTC | CASSFGTAVGEQYF
TRBJ1-5 | TRBV6-1 | - | TGTGCCAGCAGTCCAGGGGTGGATCAGCCCCAGCATTTT | CASSPGVDQPQHF
TRBJ2-1 | TRBV4-2 | - | TGTGCCAGCAGCCAAGGCGTAAGCTCCTACAATGAGCAGTTCTTC | CASSQGVSSYNEQFF
TRBJ1-2 | TRBV7-8 | - | TGTGCCAGCAGCATTTCGGGACTTAACTATGGCTACACCTTC | CASSISGLNYGYTF
TRBJ2-7 | TRBV6-5 | - | TGTGCCAGCAGTTACTCTAAAGGTCCGAGGAACTACGAGCAGTACTTC | CASSYSKGPRNYEQYF
TRBJ1-1 | TRBV6-5 | - | TGTGCCAGCAGTTTTTCCCCTGAGTGGGGGCGGACTGAAGCTTTCTTT | CASSFSPEWGRTEAFF
TRBJ2-1 | TRBV7-7 | TRBD1 | TGTGCCAGCAGCTCCGGACAGGGGCCCCATGAGCAGTTCTTC | CASSSGQGPHEQFF
TRBJ2-1 | TRBV27 | - | TGTGCCAGCAGTCCCTTCCAAATCCCGAGCTCCTACAATGAGCAGTTCTTC | CASSPFQIPSSYNEQFF
TRBJ2-1 | TRBV5-1 | - | TGCGCCAGCAGCTTGGGCCCCAGAGGGCCCGGTGAGCAGTTCTTC | CASSLGPRGPGEQFF
TRBJ1-4 | TRBV7-9 | TRBD1 | TGTGCCAGCAGTCGGCAGGGGGCAACTAATGAAAAACTGTTTTTT | CASSRQGATNEKLFF
TRBJ1-5 | TRBV5-6 | - | TGTGCCAGCAGCTTCGGACTGAGCAATCAGCCCCAGCATTTT | CASSFGLSNQPQHF
TRBJ1-5 | TRBV18 | TRBD1 | TGTGCCAGCTCACCACGGTCAGGGGGCATGCCCCAGCATTTT | CASSPRSGGMPQHF
TRBJ2-5 | TRBV5-1 | TRBD1 | TGCGCCAGCAGCCTGCGACAGGGTAGTGGCCAAGAGACCCAGTACTTC | CASSLRQGSGQETQYF
TRBJ2-2 | TRBV7-7 | - | TGTGCTAGCAGCCCAACAGGGAACACCGGGGAGCTGTTTTTT | CASSPTGNTGELFF
TRBJ1-2 | TRBV29-1 | - | TGCAGCGTTGAAGATGAGGACCAGGGGTATGGCTACACCTTC | CSVEDEDQGYGYTF
TRBJ2-7 | TRBV19 | - | TGTGCCAGTAGTATTCCGGTCGGCGGCTCCTACGAGCAGTACTTC | CASSIPVGGSYEQYF
TRBJ1-1 | TRBV4-2 | TRBD1 | TGTGCCAGCAGCCTTACGACAGGGGGCGGAGGCACTGAAGCTTTCTTT | CASSLTTGGGGTEAFF
TRBJ1-1 | TRBV5-1 | - | TGCGCCAGCGCCGCCCCGGGAAGCGGGACTGAAGCTTTCTTT | CASAAPGSGTEAFF
TRBJ1-4 | TRBV7-9 | TRBD1 | TGTGCCAGCAGCGGGGACAGCCGTGGGGCTAATGAAAAACTGTTTTTT | CASSGDSRGANEKLFF
TRBJ1-3 | TRBV4-1 | - | TGCGCCAGCAGCCAAGATTGGGCAGGGGGAAACACCATATATTTT | CASSQDWAGGNTIYF
TRBJ2-7 | TRBV5-6 | TRBD2 | TGTGCCAGCAGCTCCAGCGGGGGCATCTACGAGCAGTACTTC | CASSSSGGIYEQYF
TRBJ1-4 | TRBV2 | - | TGTGCCAGCAGTCGGCAGGGATGGAATGAAAAACTGTTTTTT | CASSRQGWNEKLFF
TRBJ2-3 | TRBV5-1 | TRBD2 | TGCGCCAGCAGCTTGTTCCTAGCGGGGGAGGGGTCGCAGTATTTT | CASSLFLAGEGSQYF
TRBJ2-2 | TRBV19 | TRBD1 | TGTGCCAGTACCCCCGGGACAGGGGGCCCAGGGGAGCTGTTTTTT | CASTPGTGGPGELFF
TRBJ2-7 | TRBV6-5 | TRBD1 | TGTGCCAGCAGTTTAGGAGACAGGGGGTACGAGCAGTACTTC | CASSLGDRGYEQYF
TRBJ1-1 | TRBV2 | - | TGTGCCAGCTTGACAGGGAACACTGAAGCTTTCTTT | CASLTGNTEAFF
TRBJ1-2 | TRBV7-9 | TRBD1 | TGTGCCAGCAGGGTAACAGGGGCCTATGGCTACACCTTC | CASRVTGAYGYTF
TRBJ1-2 | TRBV4-1 | - | TGCGCCAGCAGCCAAGATCGACGGGGGGTCAACGGCTACACCTTC | CASSQDRRGVNGYTF